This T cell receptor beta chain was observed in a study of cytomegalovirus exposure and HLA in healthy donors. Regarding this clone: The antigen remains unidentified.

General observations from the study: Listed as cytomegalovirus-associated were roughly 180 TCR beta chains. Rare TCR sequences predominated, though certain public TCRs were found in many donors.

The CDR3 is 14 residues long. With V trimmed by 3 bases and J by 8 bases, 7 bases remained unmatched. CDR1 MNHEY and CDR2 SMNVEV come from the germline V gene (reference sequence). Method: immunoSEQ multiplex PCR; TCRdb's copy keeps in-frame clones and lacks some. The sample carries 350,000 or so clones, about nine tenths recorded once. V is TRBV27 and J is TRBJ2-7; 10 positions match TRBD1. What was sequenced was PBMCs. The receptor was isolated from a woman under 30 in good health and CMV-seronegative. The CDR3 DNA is TGTGCCAGCAGTTTTGGGGACAGGGGTTTGCAGCAGTACTTC. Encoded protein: CASSFGDRGLQQYF.